This T cell receptor beta chain came from a study of blood T cells in healthy people across ages. Study results and caveats: The authors considered diversity estimates from one million T cells to be underestimates.

A word on this clonotype: What it binds is not known. Mismatch with germline at one junction end may stem from a read error.

Alongside a J-beta primer mix, a sample-barcoded 5' primer served in a second PCR lasting roughly 6 to 11 cycles. TCRdb reprocessed the 5' RACE reads with MiXCR, giving one entry per CDR3 protein. The sample includes about 970,000 distinct CDR3 sequences, approximately 50% of them seen just once. This receptor was obtained from a woman aged 60-75 years in good health. The material sequenced was blood.

The CDR3 coding sequence is TGTGCCAGCAGCGCACAGGGATCTGGGGCCGACGTCCTGACTTTC. The encoded protein is CASSAQGSGADVLTF. V and J are TRBV9 and TRBJ2-6, with D possibly being TRBD1 (6 bases). This CDR3 is built from 15 residues. The germline V gene encodes CDR1 SGDLS and CDR2 YYNGEE.